This TCR beta chain was sequenced for a study of blood T cell repertoires in COVID-19. Overall study: PBMCs, B-cell-depleted T cells, or T cells were the source of the cDNA or gDNA that made up the material.

Trimming at V came to 0 bases and at J to 16 bases, leaving 6 bases not matched to a gene. The CDR3 loop spans 13 amino acids. The protocol was immunoSEQ multiplex PCR, while the TCRdb copy is restricted to in-frame clones and leaves out a portion. Counted here are around 43,000 clones, around 80% occurring once; the ten biggest clones make up roughly an eighth. This receptor was identified in a human donor in a cohort sampled during active COVID-19. This chain connects TRBV12-3 or TRBV12-4 to TRBJ2-1, with 10 positions matching TRBD1. Sequencing was done on a sample of peripheral blood. The CDR3 nucleotides are TGTGCCAGCAGTTTAGCCACCGGGACAGGGGTTTTCTTC. It is translated as CASSLATGTGVFF.